This entry lists 8 T cell receptor beta chains sequenced from one sample in a study of T cell repertoires in cytomegalovirus infection. These receptors have no identified antigens. TCRdb passed the reads through MiXCR, listing each CDR3 protein once. The data hold roughly 990,000 distinct CDR3 sequences, with about a third observed a single time. Material: cultured CD8+ T cells from PBMCs, obtained from culture after CMV antigen stimulation. The receptors stem from a human donor in good health (CMV status not recorded). Some clones in this sample may be carry-over from other donors' samples.

The chain is built from TRBV27 and TRBJ2-4; tentatively, D is TRBD1 (6 bases). Germline V lookup: CDR1 MNHEY, CDR2 SMNVEV (reference sequence). Trimming pared 6 bases from V and 8 bases from J, leaving 17 bases between. The CDR3 consists of 14 residues. The CDR3 protein is CASSRYTGWDIQYF. CDR3 nucleotides: TGTGCCAGCAGCCGGTACACAGGGTGGGACATTCAGTACTTC.

This clonotype was found a few times. The chain recombines TRBV4-1 with TRBJ2-5; no reliable D call. The CDR3 extends over 15 amino acids. Germline V gives CDR1 MGHRA, CDR2 YSYEKL. Trimming took off 2 bases at V and 4 bases at J, with 14 bases between the two ends. The CDR3 DNA follows: TGCGCCAGCAGCCAACTGGTGTCAAGCCGAGAGACCCAGTACTTC. Its translation: CASSQLVSSRETQYF.

This clonotype showed up just a few times. This rearrangement joins TRBV7-2 to TRBJ2-1; D perhaps matches TRBD1 (6 bases). The V end lost 7 bases, the J end lost 3 bases, and 19 bases lay between the germline ends. CDR1 is SGHTA, CDR2 FQGNSA, per germline. CDR3 length: 16 residues. CDR3 in amino acids: CASTLSGQGYYNEQFF. The CDR3 nucleotides read TGTGCCAGCACCCTCTCCGGGCAGGGGTACTACAATGAGCAGTTCTTC.

V and J are TRBV9 and TRBJ2-5, with unresolved D. Germline assignment: CDR1 SGDLS and CDR2 YYNGEE. The CDR3 has 14 residues. Deletions cut 1 base from V and 5 bases from J, with 12 bases between. The CDR3: CASSVSRRTETQYF. The DNA of the CDR3 is TGTGCCAGCAGCGTATCCAGGAGAACGGAGACCCAGTACTTC.

The chain couples TRBV2 to TRBJ1-1; TRBD1 aligns across 7 bases. CDR1 and CDR2 from the germline V gene are SNHLY and FYNNEI. V shed 7 bases, J shed 0 bases, and the junction held 5 bases outside the gene matches. This CDR3 has 14 residues. The CDR3 nucleotides are TGTGCCAGCAAGGGAGGGGGCATGAACACTGAAGCTTTCTTT. As protein: CASKGGGMNTEAFF.

This clonotype was observed at least ten times. This sequence joins TRBV7-8 and TRBJ2-7; no firm D call. Germline V lookup: CDR1 SGHVS, CDR2 FQNEAQ. The CDR3 has 13 amino acids. The germline V and J ends were trimmed by 3 bases and 2 bases, with 8 bases remaining between them. For the CDR3, the DNA is TGTGCCAGCAGCTTTGCGCGTGCCTACGAGCAGTACTTC. It encodes CASSFARAYEQYF.

This clonotype was observed many times. The chain has TRBV7-2 and TRBJ1-4; D perhaps matches TRBD1 (5 bases). Germline V lookup: CDR1 SGHTA, CDR2 FQGNSA. The CDR3 is made up of 16 amino acids. V lost 0 bases, J lost 3 bases, and 11 bases lay in between. The CDR3 protein is CASSLARGGPNEKLFF. Here the CDR3 DNA reads TGTGCCAGCAGCTTAGCGCGTGGGGGTCCTAATGAAAAACTGTTTTTT.

In its sample, this clonotype was seen a few times. The genes are TRBV4-3 and TRBJ1-2; tentatively, D is TRBD1 (6 bases). Germline CDR1 reads LGHNA; CDR2 reads YSLEER. With 0 bases removed from V and 7 bases from J, the gap between germline ends came to 21 bases. CDR3 length equals 17 residues. Here the CDR3 reads CASSQDRWGGAFGGYTF. CDR3 coding DNA: TGCGCCAGCAGCCAAGATCGCTGGGGGGGCGCGTTCGGTGGCTACACCTTC.